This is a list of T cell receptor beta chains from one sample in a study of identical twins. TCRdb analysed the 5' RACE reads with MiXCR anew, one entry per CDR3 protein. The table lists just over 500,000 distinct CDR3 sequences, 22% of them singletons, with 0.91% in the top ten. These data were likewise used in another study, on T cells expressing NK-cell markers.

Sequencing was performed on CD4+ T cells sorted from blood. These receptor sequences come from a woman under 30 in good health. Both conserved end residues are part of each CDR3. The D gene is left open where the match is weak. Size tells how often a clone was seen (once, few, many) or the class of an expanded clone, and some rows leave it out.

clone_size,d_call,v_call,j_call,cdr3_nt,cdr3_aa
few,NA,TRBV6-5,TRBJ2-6,TGTGCCAGCAGTTTTATGATCTCTGGGGCCAACGTCCTGACTTTC,CASSFMISGANVLTF
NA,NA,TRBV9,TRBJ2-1,TGTGCCAGCAGCGTAATTCCGGGAGACTACAATGAGCAGTTCTTC,CASSVIPGDYNEQFF
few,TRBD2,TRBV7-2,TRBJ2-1,TGTGCCAGCAGCCCTGTTGGGACTAGCGGATACAATGAGCAGTTCTTC,CASSPVGTSGYNEQFF
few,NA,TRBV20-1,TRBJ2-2,TGCAGTGCCCGGGACCCGAACACCGGGGAGCTGTTTTTT,CSARDPNTGELFF
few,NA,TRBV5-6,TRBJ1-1,TGTGCCAGCAGCCGTCCTGGAGGGGTTGAAGAGACTGAAGCTTTCTTT,CASSRPGGVEETEAFF
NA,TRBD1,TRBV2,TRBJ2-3,TGTGCCAGCAGGACTGGGACAGCCCCCTCAAGCACAGATACGCAGTATTTT,CASRTGTAPSSTDTQYF
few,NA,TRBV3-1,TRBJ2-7,TGTGCCAGCAGCCAAGAAGGGCAGGGTCGGTCAATCTACGAGCAGTACTTC,CASSQEGQGRSIYEQYF
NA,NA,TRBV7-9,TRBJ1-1,TGTGCCAGCAGCTTAGCGCAGGTGGGGAACACTGAAGCTTTCTTT,CASSLAQVGNTEAFF
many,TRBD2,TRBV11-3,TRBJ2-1,TGTGCCAGCAGCTTAGAACTAGCGGGAGAGCAGTTCTTC,CASSLELAGEQFF
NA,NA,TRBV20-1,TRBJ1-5,TGCAGTGCTCAACGGCTCCAGGGATCTGTCCAGCCCCAGCATTTT,CSAQRLQGSVQPQHF
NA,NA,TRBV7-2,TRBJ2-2,TGTGCCAGCAGCTTAGCCCGGCCAATAAACACCGGGGAGCTGTTTTTT,CASSLARPINTGELFF
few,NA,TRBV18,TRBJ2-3,TGTGCCAGCTCACCTAAGCTTGGAGATACGCAGTATTTT,CASSPKLGDTQYF
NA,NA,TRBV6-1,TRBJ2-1,TGTGCCAGCAGTCCAAGCCTACTATACAATGAGCAGTTCTTC,CASSPSLLYNEQFF
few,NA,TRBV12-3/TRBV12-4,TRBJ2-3,TGTGCCAGCAGTTTGGTTGTTACTAGCACAGATACGCAGTATTTT,CASSLVVTSTDTQYF
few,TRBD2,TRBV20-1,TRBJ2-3,TGCAGTGCTAGGCGGGAGGGGGCAGATACGCAGTATTTT,CSARREGADTQYF
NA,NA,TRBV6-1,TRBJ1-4,TGTGCCAGCAGTCCGGGAACGGTGGATATAAAACTGTTTTTT,CASSPGTVDIKLFF
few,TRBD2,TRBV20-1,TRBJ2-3,TGCAGTGCTAGTACTAGCGGAAACACAGATACGCAGTATTTT,CSASTSGNTDTQYF
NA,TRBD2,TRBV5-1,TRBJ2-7,TGCGCCAGCAGCCTCGGCGCTAGCGGGAGGGACGAGCAGTACTTC,CASSLGASGRDEQYF
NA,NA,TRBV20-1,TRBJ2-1,TGCAGTGCTAGTCGGGGAGGGTTCTTC,CSASRGGFF
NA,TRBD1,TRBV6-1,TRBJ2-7,TGTGCCAGCAGTGCTGGACAGGGGGCTCGGGAGCAGTACTTC,CASSAGQGAREQYF
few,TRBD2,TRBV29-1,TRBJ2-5,TGCAGCGTGCGGACTAGCGGGACTGAGACCCAGTACTTC,CSVRTSGTETQYF
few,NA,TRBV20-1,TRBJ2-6,TGCAGTGCTAGCGGGTGGTCCGGGGCCAACGTCCTGACTTTC,CSASGWSGANVLTF
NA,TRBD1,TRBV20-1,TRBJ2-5,TGCAGTGCCTCCTACAGGGGCCAAGAGACCCAGTACTTC,CSASYRGQETQYF
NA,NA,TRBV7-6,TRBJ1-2,TGTGCCTTTGGGGGGAACTATGGCTACACCTTC,CAFGGNYGYTF
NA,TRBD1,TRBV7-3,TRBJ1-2,TGTGCCAGCAGCCCGACCGGGACAGGTGTTTCATATGGCTACACCTTC,CASSPTGTGVSYGYTF
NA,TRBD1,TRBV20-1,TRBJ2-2,TGCAGTGACCCCCCCGGACAGGACTCCGGGGAGCTGTTTTTT,CSDPPGQDSGELFF
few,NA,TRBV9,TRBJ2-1,TGTGCCAGCACCTCGGGGGTTAGCTCCTACAATGAGCAGTTCTTC,CASTSGVSSYNEQFF
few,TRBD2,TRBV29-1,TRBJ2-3,TGCAGCGGTGGACTAGGACCAGATACGCAGTATTTT,CSGGLGPDTQYF
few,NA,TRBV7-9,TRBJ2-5,TGTGCCAGCAGCCTCTCACAGGGCCTCGGTCATGAGACCCAGTACTTC,CASSLSQGLGHETQYF
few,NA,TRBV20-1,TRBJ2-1,TGCAGTGCTAGCTGGTTCGGGGGCGGTGAGCAGTTCTTC,CSASWFGGGEQFF
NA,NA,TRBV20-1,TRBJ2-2,TGCAGTGCTAGATTCCCTGGGCAGCGTACCGGGGAGCTGTTTTTT,CSARFPGQRTGELFF
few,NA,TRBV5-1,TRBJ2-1,TGCGCCAGCAGCTTGGCCGGAGCCCATTACAATGAGCAGTTCTTC,CASSLAGAHYNEQFF
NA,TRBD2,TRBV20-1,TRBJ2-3,TGCAGTGCCCCTGCCTCCGGGACTAGCGGGAGCGCAGATACGCAGTATTTT,CSAPASGTSGSADTQYF
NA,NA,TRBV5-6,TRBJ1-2,TGTGCCAGCAGCTTGGATCTCTACCTAAACTATGGCTACACCTTC,CASSLDLYLNYGYTF
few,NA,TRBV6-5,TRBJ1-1,TGTGCCAGCAGTTACGGGTATATGAACACTGAAGCTTTCTTT,CASSYGYMNTEAFF
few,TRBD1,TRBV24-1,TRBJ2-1,TGTGCCACCAGTGACGGTACAGGGGTCGCAGGATTCAATGAGCAGTTCTTC,CATSDGTGVAGFNEQFF
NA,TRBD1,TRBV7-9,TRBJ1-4,TGTGCCAGCAGCACTTTAGAGGGGGCAGGTGAAAAACTGTTTTTT,CASSTLEGAGEKLFF
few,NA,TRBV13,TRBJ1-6,TGTGCCAGCAGCTTAGACCCCACAGGAAATTCACCCCTCCACTTT,CASSLDPTGNSPLHF
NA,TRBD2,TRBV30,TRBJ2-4,TGTGCCTGGAGTAAGGGACTAGCGGGAGTGGGCAAAAACATTCAGTACTTC,CAWSKGLAGVGKNIQYF
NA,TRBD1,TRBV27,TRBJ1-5,TGTGCCAGCAGACCAACAGGGGGCCATAATCAGCCCCAGCATTTT,CASRPTGGHNQPQHF
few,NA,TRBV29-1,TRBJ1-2,TGCAGCGTTGAGGGGGACTATGGCTACACCTTC,CSVEGDYGYTF
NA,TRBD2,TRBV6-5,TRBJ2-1,TGTGCCAGCAGTTACACTAGCGGGCCTTGGAATGAGCAGTTCTTC,CASSYTSGPWNEQFF
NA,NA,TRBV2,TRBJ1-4,TGTGCCAGCAGTGGTCCGGCAGGGAATGAAAAACTGTTTTTT,CASSGPAGNEKLFF